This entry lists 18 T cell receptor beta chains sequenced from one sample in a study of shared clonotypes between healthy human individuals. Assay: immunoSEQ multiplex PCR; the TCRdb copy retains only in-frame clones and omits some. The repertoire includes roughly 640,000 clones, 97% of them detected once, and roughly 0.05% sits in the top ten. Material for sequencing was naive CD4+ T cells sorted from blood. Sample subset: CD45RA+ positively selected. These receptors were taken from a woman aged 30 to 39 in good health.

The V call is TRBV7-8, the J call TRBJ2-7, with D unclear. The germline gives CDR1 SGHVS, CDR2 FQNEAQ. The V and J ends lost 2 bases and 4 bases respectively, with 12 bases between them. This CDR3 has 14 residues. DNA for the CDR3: TGTGCCAGCAGCTTACTTATTCATTTTTACGAGCAGTACTTC. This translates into CASSLLIHFYEQYF.

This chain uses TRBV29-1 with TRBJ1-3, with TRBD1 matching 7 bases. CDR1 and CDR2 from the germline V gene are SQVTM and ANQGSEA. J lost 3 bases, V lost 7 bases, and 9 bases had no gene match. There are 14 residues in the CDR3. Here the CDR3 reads CSAALDRDGNTIYF. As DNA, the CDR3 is TGCAGCGCTGCCCTCGACAGGGATGGAAACACCATATATTTT.

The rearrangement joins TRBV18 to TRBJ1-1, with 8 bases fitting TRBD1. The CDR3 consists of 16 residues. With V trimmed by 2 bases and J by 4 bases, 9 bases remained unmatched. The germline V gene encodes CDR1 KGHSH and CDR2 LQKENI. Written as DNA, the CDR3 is TGTGCCAGCTCACCAATTACAGACAGGGGAGGCACTGAAGCTTTCTTT. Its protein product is CASSPITDRGGTEAFF.

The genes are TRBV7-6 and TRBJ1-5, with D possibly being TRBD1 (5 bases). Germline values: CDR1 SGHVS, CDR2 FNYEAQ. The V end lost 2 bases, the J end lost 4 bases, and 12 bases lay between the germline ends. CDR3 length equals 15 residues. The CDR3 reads CASSLIPGLNQPQHF. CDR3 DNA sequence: TGTGCCAGCAGCTTAATTCCGGGGCTAAATCAGCCCCAGCATTTT.

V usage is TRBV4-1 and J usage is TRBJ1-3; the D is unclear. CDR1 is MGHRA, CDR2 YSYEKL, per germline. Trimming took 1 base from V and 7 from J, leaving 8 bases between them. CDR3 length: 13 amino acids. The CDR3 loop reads CASSQAIVNTIYF. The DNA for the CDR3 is TGCGCCAGCAGCCAAGCAATCGTGAACACCATATATTTT.

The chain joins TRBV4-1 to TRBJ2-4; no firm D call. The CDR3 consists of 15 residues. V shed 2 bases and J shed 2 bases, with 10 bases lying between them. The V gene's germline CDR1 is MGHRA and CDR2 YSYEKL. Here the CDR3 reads CASSQRRDPKNIQYF. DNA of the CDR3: TGCGCCAGCAGCCAACGAAGGGATCCCAAAAACATTCAGTACTTC.

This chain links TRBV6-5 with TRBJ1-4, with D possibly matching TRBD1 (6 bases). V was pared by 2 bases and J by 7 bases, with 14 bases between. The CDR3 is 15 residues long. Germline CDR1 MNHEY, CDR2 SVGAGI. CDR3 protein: CASSYRQGWAEKLFF. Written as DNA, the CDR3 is TGTGCCAGCAGTTACCGGCAGGGGTGGGCTGAAAAACTGTTTTTT.

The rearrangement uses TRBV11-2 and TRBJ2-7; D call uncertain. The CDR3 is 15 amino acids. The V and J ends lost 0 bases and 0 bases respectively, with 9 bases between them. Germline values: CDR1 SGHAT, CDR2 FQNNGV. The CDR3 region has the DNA TGTGCCAGCAGCTTAGACAGGATCAGCTCCTACGAGCAGTACTTC. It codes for CASSLDRISSYEQYF.

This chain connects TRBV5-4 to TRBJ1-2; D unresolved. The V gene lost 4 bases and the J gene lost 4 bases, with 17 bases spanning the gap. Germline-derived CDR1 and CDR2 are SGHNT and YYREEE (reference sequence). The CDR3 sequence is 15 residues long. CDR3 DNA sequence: TGTGCCAGCAGCCCAATGACGGTACCCGGCTATGGCTACACCTTC. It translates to CASSPMTVPGYGYTF.

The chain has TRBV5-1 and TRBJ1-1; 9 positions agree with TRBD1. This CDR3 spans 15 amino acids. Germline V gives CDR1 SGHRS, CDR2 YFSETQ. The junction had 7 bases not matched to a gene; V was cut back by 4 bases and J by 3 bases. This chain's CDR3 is CASSPEGQGHTEAFF. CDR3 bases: TGCGCCAGCAGCCCGGAAGGACAGGGGCACACTGAAGCTTTCTTT.

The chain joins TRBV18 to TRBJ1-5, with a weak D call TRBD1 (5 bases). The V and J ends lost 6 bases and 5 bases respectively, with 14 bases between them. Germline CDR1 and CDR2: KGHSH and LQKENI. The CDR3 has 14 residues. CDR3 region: CASSLGRRDQPQHF. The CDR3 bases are TGTGCCAGCTCCCTCGGGCGCAGGGATCAGCCCCAGCATTTT.

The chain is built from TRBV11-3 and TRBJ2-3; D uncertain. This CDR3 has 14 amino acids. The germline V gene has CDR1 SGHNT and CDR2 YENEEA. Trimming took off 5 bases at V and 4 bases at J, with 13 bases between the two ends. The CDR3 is CASSLNPGSDTQYF. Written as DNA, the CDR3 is TGTGCCAGCAGCCTAAACCCCGGGTCAGATACGCAGTATTTT.

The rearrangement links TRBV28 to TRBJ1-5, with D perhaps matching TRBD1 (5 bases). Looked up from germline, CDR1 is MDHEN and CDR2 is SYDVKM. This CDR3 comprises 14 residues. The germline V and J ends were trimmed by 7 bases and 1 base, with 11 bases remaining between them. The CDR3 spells CASTTGGSNQPQHF. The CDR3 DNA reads TGTGCCAGCACCACCGGGGGGAGCAATCAGCCCCAGCATTTT.

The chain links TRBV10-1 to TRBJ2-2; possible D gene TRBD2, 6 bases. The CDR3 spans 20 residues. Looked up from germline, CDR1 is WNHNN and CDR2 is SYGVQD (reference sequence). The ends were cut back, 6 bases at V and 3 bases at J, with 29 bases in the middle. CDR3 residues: CASRQPHCGANSWDTGELFF. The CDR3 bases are TGCGCCAGCAGGCAACCCCACTGCGGGGCTAATTCGTGGGACACCGGGGAGCTGTTTTTT.

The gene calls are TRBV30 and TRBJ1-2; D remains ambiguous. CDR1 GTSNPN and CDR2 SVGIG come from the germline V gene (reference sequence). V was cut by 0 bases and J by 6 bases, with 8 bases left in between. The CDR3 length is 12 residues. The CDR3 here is CAWSVSSNGYTF. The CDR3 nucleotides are TGTGCCTGGAGTGTCAGTTCAAATGGCTACACCTTC.

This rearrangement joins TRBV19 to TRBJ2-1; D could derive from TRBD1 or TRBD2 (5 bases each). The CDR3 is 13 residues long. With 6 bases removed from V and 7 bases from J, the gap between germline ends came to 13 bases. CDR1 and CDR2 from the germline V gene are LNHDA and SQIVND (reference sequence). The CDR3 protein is CASRTWGSNEQFF. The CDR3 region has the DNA TGTGCCAGTAGAACATGGGGGAGTAATGAGCAGTTCTTC.

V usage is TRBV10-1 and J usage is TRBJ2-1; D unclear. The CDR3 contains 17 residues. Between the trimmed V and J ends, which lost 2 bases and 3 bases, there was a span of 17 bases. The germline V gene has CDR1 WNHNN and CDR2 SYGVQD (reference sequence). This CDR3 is CASSELRAPTVYNEQFF. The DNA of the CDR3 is TGCGCCAGCAGTGAGCTAAGGGCGCCGACTGTCTACAATGAGCAGTTCTTC.

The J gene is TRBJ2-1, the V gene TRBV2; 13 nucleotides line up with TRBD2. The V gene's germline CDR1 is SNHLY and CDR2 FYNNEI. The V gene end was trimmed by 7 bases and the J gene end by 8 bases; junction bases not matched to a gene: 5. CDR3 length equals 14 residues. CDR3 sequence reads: CASKTGLAGDEQFF. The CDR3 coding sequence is TGTGCCAGCAAAACAGGACTAGCGGGGGATGAGCAGTTCTTC.